This is a list of T cell receptor beta chains from one sample in a study of cytomegalovirus exposure and HLA in healthy donors. The protocol was immunoSEQ multiplex PCR, while the TCRdb copy is restricted to in-frame clones and leaves out a portion. The table includes roughly 280,000 clones, approximately 86% detected once. The sample consisted of PBMCs. Receptor source: a woman aged 18 to 35 in good health and CMV-seronegative. Both conserved end residues are part of each CDR3. A D gene is named only where the DNA matches it firmly.

d_gene | len | v_gene | CDR3aa
TRBD2 | 16 | TRBV2 | CASTGAAGGLGYEQYF
TRBD2 | 15 | TRBV6-5 | CASSLRGGSVYEQYF
- | 15 | TRBV25-1 | CASSVQGPSIYEQYF
TRBD2 | 13 | TRBV18 | CATLLAGLGEQFF
TRBD1 | 13 | TRBV30 | CAWSLDRYNEQFF
TRBD1 | 13 | TRBV6-4 | CASRPTGADGYTF
TRBD1 | 15 | TRBV6-1 | CASRSTGGEGGTQYF
- | 13 | TRBV10-1 | CASSVSGVGEQYF
- | 15 | TRBV27 | CASSSRRRSPGELFF
- | 13 | TRBV2 | CASSGGENEKLFF
- | 13 | TRBV4-3 | CASSPREGEGYTF
- | 11 | TRBV10-3 | CAISEARERYF
- | 14 | TRBV27 | CASSSSGGTDTQYF
- | 15 | TRBV11-2 | CASSLEWQGSGELFF
TRBD1 | 15 | TRBV4-1 | CASSQPGQGFTEAFF
- | 12 | TRBV4-1 | CASSHERNEQFF
- | 16 | TRBV7-2 | CASSRNRDKSSYEQYF
- | 15 | TRBV7-8 | CASSLRLATNEKLFF
TRBD2 | 15 | TRBV30 | CAWVGGRAVADTQYF
- | 13 | TRBV30 | CAWSVRGRVGYTF
- | 15 | TRBV6-1 | CASSHEETVSYEQYF
TRBD1 | 14 | TRBV5-1 | CASSFRGPNEKLFF
- | 13 | TRBV7-9 | CASSLDGSSPLHF
TRBD1 | 15 | TRBV19 | CATLPGQWTTGELFF
TRBD1 | 15 | TRBV18 | CASSRRQGSTGELFF
- | 13 | TRBV9 | CASSVGTHNEQFF
TRBD1 | 14 | TRBV7-9 | CASSFGTGDSPLHF
- | 13 | TRBV7-2 | CASSPYLNTEAFF
- | 16 | TRBV7-9 | CASSYPGHIMNTEAFF
TRBD2 | 16 | TRBV9 | CASSVEPSGGYYEQYF